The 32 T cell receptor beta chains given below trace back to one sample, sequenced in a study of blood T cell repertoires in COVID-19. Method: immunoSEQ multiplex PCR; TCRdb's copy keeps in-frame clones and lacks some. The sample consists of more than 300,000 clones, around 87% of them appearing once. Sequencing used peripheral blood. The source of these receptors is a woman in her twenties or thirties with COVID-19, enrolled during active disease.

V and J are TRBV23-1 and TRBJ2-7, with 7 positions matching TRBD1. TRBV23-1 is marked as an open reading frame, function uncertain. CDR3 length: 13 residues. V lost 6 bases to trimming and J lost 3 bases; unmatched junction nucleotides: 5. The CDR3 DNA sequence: TGCGCCAGCAGGGACAGGAGCATCTACGAGCAGTACTTC. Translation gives CASRDRSIYEQYF.

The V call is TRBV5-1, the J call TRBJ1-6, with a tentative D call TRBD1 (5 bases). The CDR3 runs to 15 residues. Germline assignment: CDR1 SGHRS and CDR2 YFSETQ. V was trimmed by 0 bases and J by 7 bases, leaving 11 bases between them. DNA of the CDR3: TGCGCCAGCAGCTTGGGGGGGACTCGAAATTCACCCCTCCACTTT. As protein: CASSLGGTRNSPLHF.

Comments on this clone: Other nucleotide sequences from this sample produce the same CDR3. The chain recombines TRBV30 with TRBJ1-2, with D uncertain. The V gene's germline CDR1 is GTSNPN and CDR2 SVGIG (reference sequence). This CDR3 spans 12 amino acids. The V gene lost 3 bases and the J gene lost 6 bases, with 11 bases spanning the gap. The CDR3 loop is CAWSPGGHGYTF. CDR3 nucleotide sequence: TGTGCCTGGAGCCCAGGAGGCCATGGCTACACCTTC.

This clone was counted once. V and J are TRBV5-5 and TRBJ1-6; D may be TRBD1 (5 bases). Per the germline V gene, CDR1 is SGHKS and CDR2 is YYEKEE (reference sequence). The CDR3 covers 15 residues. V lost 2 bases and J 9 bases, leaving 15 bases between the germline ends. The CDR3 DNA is TGTGCCAGCAGCTTAGAGTGGGGGAGGTTTTCACCCCTCCACTTT. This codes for CASSLEWGRFSPLHF.

CDR3: CSVQEGASSPLHF. Written as DNA, the CDR3 is TGCAGCGTCCAAGAGGGGGCGAGTTCACCCCTCCACTTT. This rearrangement joins TRBV29-1 to TRBJ1-6, with TRBD1 identical over 7 bases. J was trimmed by 9 bases and V by 6 bases; bases with no gene match: 8. Germline CDR1 reads SQVTM; CDR2 reads ANQGSEA. The CDR3 spans 13 residues. Full variable domain (remainder filled in from reference TRBV29-1 and TRBJ1-6): SAVISQKPSRDICQRGTSLTIQCQVDSQVTMMFWYRQQPGQSLTLIATANQGSEATYESGFVIDKFPISRPNLTFSTLTVSNMSPEDSSIYLCSVQEGASSPLHFGNGTRLTVT.

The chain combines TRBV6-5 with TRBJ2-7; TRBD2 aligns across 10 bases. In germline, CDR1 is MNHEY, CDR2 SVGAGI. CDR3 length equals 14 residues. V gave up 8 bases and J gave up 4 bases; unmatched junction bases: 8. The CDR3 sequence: CASSSGRPQYEQYF. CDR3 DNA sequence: TGTGCCAGCTCTAGCGGGAGACCCCAGTACGAGCAGTACTTC.

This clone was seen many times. DNA for the CDR3: TGTGCCAGCAGTGGGACAGGGGGCACAGATACGCAGTATTTT. Its protein is CASSGTGGTDTQYF. This chain connects TRBV6-4 to TRBJ2-3; TRBD1 aligns across 9 bases. V was pared by 4 bases and J by 1 base, with 0 bases of the junction left unmatched. CDR1 MRHNA and CDR2 SNTAGT come from the germline V gene. The CDR3 has 14 amino acids.

CDR3 in amino acids: CASSAGPSGSGYEQYF. The CDR3 region has the DNA TGTGCCAGCAGTGCTGGTCCTAGCGGGAGTGGCTACGAGCAGTACTTC. The V gene is TRBV6-4, the J gene TRBJ2-7; 10 nucleotides match TRBD2. The trim removed 4 bases at V and 3 bases at J, leaving 9 bases unmatched. The germline V gene encodes CDR1 MRHNA and CDR2 SNTAGT. This CDR3 has 16 residues.

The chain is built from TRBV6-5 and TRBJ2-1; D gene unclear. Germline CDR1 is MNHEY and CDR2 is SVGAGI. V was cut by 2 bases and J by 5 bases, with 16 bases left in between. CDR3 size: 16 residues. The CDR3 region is CASSYELRPNDNEQFF. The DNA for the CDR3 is TGTGCCAGCAGTTACGAACTAAGACCCAATGACAATGAGCAGTTCTTC.

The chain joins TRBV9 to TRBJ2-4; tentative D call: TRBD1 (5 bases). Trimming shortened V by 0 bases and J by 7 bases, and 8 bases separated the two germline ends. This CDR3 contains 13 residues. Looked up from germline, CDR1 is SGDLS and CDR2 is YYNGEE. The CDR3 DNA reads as TGTGCCAGCAGCGTAGATCAGGGTAACATTCAGTACTTC. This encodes CASSVDQGNIQYF.

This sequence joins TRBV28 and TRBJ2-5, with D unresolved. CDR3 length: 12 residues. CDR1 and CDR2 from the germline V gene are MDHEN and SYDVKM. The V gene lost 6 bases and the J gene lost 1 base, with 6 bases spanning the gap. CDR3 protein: CASSLSQETQYF. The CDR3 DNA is TGTGCCAGCAGCCTCTCCCAAGAGACCCAGTACTTC.

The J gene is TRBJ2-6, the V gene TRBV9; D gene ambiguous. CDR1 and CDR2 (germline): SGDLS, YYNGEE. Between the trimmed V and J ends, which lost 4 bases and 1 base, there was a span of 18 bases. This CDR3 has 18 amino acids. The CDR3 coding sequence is TGTGCCAGCAGCCCCAGAAGGAGCCGATATTCTGGGGCCAACGTCCTGACTTTC. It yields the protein CASSPRRSRYSGANVLTF.

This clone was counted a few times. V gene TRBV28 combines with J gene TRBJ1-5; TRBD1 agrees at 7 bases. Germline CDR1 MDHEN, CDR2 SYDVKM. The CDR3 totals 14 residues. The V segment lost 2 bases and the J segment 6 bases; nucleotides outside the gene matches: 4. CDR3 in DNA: TGTGCCAGCAGTTTACTAGGGGGCGTTCAGCCCCAGCATTTT. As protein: CASSLLGGVQPQHF. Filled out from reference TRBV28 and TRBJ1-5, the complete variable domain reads DVKVTQSSRYLVKRTGEKVFLECVQDMDHENMFWYRQDPGLGLRLIYFSYDVKMKEKGDIPEGYSVSREKKERFSLILESASTNQTSMYLCASSLLGGVQPQHFGDGTRLSIL.

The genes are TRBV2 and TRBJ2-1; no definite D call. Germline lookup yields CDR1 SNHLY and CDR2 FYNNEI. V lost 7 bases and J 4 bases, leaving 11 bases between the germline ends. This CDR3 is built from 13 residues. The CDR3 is CASKAREYNEQFF. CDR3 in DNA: TGTGCCAGCAAGGCTAGAGAGTACAATGAGCAGTTCTTC.

The CDR3 DNA follows: TGTGCCAGCAGTCAGGGACAAGCGAACACTGAAGCTTTCTTT. As protein: CASSQGQANTEAFF. The V gene is TRBV6-5, the J gene TRBJ1-1; a weak D match, TRBD1 (6 bases). Germline CDR1 reads MNHEY; CDR2 reads SVGAGI. The V end was cut by 5 bases, the J end by 1 base, with 11 bases between. This CDR3 has 14 residues.

The CDR3 is CASRRLDREDGYTF. In DNA, the CDR3 is TGTGCCAGCAGACGACTCGACAGGGAGGATGGCTACACCTTC. The rearrangement joins TRBV5-4 to TRBJ1-2; 7 bases are shared with TRBD1. This CDR3 region has 14 residues. J lost 6 bases, V lost 5 bases, and 10 bases had no gene match. The germline CDR1 and CDR2 sequences are SGHNT and YYREEE (reference sequence).

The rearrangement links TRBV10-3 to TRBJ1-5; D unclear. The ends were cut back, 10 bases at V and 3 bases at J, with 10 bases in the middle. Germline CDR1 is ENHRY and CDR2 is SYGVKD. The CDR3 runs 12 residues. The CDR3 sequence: CATRLDNQPQHF. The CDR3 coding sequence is TGTGCCACTAGACTAGACAATCAGCCCCAGCATTTT.

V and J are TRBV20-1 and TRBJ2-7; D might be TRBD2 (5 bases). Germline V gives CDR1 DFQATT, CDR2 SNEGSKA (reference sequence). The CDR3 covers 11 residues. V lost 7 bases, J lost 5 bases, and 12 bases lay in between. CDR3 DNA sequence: TGCAGTGGCCTAGCCCTCGACGAGCAGTACTTC. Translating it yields CSGLALDEQYF.

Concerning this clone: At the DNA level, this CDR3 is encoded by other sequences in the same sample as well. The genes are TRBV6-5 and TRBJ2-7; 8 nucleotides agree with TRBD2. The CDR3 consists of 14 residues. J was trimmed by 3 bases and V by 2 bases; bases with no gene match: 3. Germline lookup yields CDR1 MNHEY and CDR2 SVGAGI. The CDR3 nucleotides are TGTGCCAGCAGTTACAGCGGGGGAAACTACGAGCAGTACTTC. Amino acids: CASSYSGGNYEQYF.

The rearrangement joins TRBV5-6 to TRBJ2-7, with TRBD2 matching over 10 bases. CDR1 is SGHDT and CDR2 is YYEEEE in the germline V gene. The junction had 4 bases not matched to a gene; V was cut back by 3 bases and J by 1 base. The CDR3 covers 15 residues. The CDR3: CASSWGLARSYEQYF. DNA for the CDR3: TGTGCCAGCAGCTGGGGACTAGCGAGGTCCTACGAGCAGTACTTC. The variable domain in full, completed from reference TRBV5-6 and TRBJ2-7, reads DAGVTQSPTHLIKTRGQQVTLRCSPKSGHDTVSWYQQALGQGPQFIFQYYEEEERQRGNFPDRFSGHQFPNYSSELNVNALLLGDSALYLCASSWGLARSYEQYFGPGTRLTVT.

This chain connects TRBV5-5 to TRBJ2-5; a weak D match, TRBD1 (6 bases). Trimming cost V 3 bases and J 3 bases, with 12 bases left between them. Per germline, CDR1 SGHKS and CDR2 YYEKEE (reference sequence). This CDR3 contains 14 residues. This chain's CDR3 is CASSSYREKETQYF. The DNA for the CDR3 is TGTGCCAGCAGCTCATACAGGGAAAAAGAGACCCAGTACTTC.

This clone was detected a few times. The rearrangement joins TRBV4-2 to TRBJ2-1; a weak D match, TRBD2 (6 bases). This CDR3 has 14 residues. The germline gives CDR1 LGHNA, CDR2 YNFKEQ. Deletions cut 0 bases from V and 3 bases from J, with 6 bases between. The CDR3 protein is CASSQEGGYNEQFF. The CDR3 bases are TGTGCCAGCAGCCAAGAGGGGGGCTACAATGAGCAGTTCTTC.

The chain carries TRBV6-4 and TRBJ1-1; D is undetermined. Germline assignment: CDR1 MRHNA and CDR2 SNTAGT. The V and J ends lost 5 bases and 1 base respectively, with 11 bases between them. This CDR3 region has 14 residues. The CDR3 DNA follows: TGTGCCAGCAGTCCAGGTTTGGGGAACACTGAAGCTTTCTTT. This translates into CASSPGLGNTEAFF.

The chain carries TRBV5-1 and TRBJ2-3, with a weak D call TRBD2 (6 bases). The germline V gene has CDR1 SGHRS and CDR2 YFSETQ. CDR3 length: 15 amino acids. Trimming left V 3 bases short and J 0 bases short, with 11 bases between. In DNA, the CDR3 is TGCGCCAGCAGCTCACCCAGCGGGAGCACAGATACGCAGTATTTT. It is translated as CASSSPSGSTDTQYF.

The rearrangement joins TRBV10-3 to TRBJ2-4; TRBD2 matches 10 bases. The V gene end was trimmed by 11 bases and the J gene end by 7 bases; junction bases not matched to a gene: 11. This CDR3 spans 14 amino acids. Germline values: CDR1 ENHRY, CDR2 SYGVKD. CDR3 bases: TGTGCCTCCGCCCCCGCTAGCGGGAGTAACATTCAGTACTTC. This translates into CASAPASGSNIQYF.

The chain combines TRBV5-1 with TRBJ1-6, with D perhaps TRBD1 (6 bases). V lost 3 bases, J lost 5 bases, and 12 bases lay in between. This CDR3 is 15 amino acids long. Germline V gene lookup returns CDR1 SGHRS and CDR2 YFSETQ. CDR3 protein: CASSWGDRNNSPLHF. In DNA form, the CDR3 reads TGCGCCAGCAGCTGGGGCGACAGGAATAATTCACCCCTCCACTTT.

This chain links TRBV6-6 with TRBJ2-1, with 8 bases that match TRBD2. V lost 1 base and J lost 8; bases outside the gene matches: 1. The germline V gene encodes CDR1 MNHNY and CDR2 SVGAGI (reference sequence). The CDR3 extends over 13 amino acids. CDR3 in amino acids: CASSYWREDEQFF. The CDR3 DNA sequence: TGTGCCAGCAGTTACTGGCGGGAGGATGAGCAGTTCTTC.

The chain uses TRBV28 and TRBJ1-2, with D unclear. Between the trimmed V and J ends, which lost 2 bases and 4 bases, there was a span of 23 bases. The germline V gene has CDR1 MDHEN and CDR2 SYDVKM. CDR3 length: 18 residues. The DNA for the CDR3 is TGTGCCAGCAGTTTAGCCGGGAGCGGGTTAGGACCGCTCTATGGCTACACCTTC. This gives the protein CASSLAGSGLGPLYGYTF.

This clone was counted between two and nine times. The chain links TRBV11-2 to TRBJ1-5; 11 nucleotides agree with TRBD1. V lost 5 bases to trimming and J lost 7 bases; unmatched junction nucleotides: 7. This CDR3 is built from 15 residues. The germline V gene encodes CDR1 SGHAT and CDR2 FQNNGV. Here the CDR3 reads CASSAGTGGWQPQHF. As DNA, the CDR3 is TGTGCCAGCAGCGCTGGGACAGGGGGTTGGCAGCCCCAGCATTTT.

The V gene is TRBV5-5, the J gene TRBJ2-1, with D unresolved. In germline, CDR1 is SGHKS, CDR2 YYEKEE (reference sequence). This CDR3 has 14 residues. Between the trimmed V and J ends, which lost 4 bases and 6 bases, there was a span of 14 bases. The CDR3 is CASSAPAGSNEQFF. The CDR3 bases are TGTGCCAGCAGCGCGCCGGCAGGCTCCAATGAGCAGTTCTTC.

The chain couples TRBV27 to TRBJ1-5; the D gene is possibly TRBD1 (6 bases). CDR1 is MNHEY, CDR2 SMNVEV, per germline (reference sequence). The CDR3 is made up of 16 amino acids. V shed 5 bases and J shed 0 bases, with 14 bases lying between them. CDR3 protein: CASSLWGRGSNQPQHF. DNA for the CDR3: TGTGCCAGCAGTCTATGGGGCAGGGGTAGCAATCAGCCCCAGCATTTT.

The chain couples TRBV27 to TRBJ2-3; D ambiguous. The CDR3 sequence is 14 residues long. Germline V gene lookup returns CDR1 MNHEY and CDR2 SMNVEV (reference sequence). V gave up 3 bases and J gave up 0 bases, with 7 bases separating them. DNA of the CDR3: TGTGCCAGCAGTTTTCAGGCAAGCACAGATACGCAGTATTTT. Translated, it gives CASSFQASTDTQYF.